Presented here are 20 T cell receptor delta chains from one specimen sequenced in a study of γδ T cells in repeated Plasmodium falciparum infection. Gammadelta T cells were flow-sorted from PBMC into Vgamma9/Vdelta2+ and Vdelta2-negative populations for bulk analysis. TCRdb fed the multiplex PCR reads to CATT. The sample has 75,000 to 95,000 delta-chain clones, roughly 0.9% seen once. Sequencing was carried out using gamma-delta T cells from blood. These receptors came from a pool of human donors (malaria-infected and uninfected, not separated).

As to this clone: This DNA's translation differs at residue 11 from TCRdb's protein, which comes from a much larger clone; a read error is likely, and the protein shown is translated from the DNA. The genes are TRDV2 and TRDJ1, with 11 bases that match TRDD3. The J gene is not listed in TCRdb, so it was assigned here from a DNA match to germline. CDR1 GEAIGNYY and CDR2 EKD come from the germline V gene. The CDR3 length is 15 residues. Trimming cost V 3 bases and J 7 bases; bases outside gene matches: 9. Here the CDR3 reads CACDQLGDRSGKLIF. The CDR3 region has the DNA TGTGCCTGTGACCAACTGGGGGATAGGTCCGGTAAACTCATCTTT.

This clone has at least ten counts. The V gene is listed as TRDV1; no J gene was called; the table's D call of TRDD3 was not tested on the DNA. Germline V gives CDR1 TSWWSYY, CDR2 QGS. The CDR3 sequence is 18 residues long. The CDR3 is CALGNRTPLLGDTRGLIF. Written as DNA, the CDR3 is TGTGCTCTTGGGAACCGAACGCCACTACTGGGGGATACGCGGGGGCTCATCTTT.

A note on this clone: With a far larger clone one base away, a read error is the likely cause. Additional DNA sequences in this sample encode the identical CDR3. V is TRDV1 and J is TRDJ1; D is ambiguous. In the absence of a J gene in TCRdb, the DNA was matched to germline to assign it here. The germline CDR1 and CDR2 sequences are TSWWSYY and QGS. This CDR3 has 16 residues. The V end lost 5 bases, the J end lost 4 bases, and 20 bases lay between the germline ends. The CDR3 coding sequence is TGTGCTCTTGGGACCATGCTAGCCTATCGTTTCGATAAACTCATCTTT. Its protein is CALGTMLAYRFDKLIF.

To note about this clone: It differs at one base from a far larger clone, so likely a read error. Other DNA sequences in the same sample also yield this CDR3. The chain uses TRDV1 and TRDJ1, with TRDD3 as a possible D gene (5 bases). TCRdb gives no J gene; it was assigned here by matching the DNA to germline. The CDR3 extends over 17 amino acids. Trimming shortened V by 3 bases and J by 5 bases, and 22 bases separated the two germline ends. Germline V gene sequence: CDR1 TSWWSYY, CDR2 QGS. CDR3: CALGEGWGIRGEDKLIF. The CDR3 region has the DNA TGTGCTCTTGGGGAGGGGTGGGGAATACGAGGAGAGGATAAACTCATCTTT.

This clone was recorded many times. TCRdb records a much larger clone's protein for this DNA, with a difference at residue 6 that likely arises from a read error; the protein given is the translation of the DNA. The V gene is TRDV2, the J gene TRDJ1; no definite D call. The J gene comes from matching the DNA to germline here; TCRdb lacks it. CDR1 is GEAIGNYY and CDR2 is EKD in the germline V gene. The CDR3 spans 17 residues. Trimming pared 3 bases from V and 0 bases from J, leaving 19 bases between. The CDR3 reads CACDEVNPQLHTDKLIF. The CDR3 bases are TGTGCCTGTGACGAAGTTAATCCCCAACTCCACACCGATAAACTCATCTTT.

This clone was observed a few times. The protein TCRdb lists belongs to a much larger clone and differs from this DNA's translation at residue 6, which points to a read error; the protein shown is made from the DNA. V is TRDV1 and J is TRDJ1; D possibly corresponds to TRDD3 (5 bases). TCRdb does not report a J gene; here it was assigned by matching the DNA to germline references. The CDR3 sequence is 21 residues long. V lost 1 base to trimming and J lost 2 bases, with 29 bases between them. Germline-derived CDR1 and CDR2 are TSWWSYY and QGS. CDR3 coding DNA: TGTGCTCTTGGGGAACATCCCCAGAAGCGGGATTATGCCCTTTCTACCGATAAACTCATCTTT. Encoded protein: CALGEHPQKRDYALSTDKLIF.

Concerning this clone itself: Translating this DNA gives a protein that differs at residue 13 from the TCRdb one, which belongs to a much larger clone; a read error is likely, and the protein shown is this translation. This rearrangement joins TRDV1 to TRDJ1, with 9 bases identical to TRDD3. In the absence of a J gene in TCRdb, the DNA was matched to germline to assign it here. The CDR3 covers 19 residues. Per the germline V gene, CDR1 is TSWWSYY and CDR2 is QGS. V trimming: 5 bases; J trimming: 0 bases; junction bases outside the gene matches: 16. CDR3 residues: CALGTTKRGYANYTDKLIF. The CDR3 coding sequence is TGTGCTCTTGGGACTACCAAGCGGGGATACGCCAATTACACCGATAAACTCATCTTT.

This clone was detected a few times. A far larger clone differs by one base, so this is likely a read error. At the DNA level, this CDR3 is encoded by other sequences in the same sample as well. V is TRDV1 and J is TRDJ1; D is perhaps TRDD2 (6 bases). No J gene is reported in TCRdb; it was inferred here by comparing the DNA with germline. Germline loops: CDR1 TSWWSYY, CDR2 QGS. Trimming cost V 8 bases and J 0 bases, with 28 bases left between them. The CDR3 runs to 19 residues. The DNA for the CDR3 is TGTGCTCTTTCCTACCGGGATGGTAGAGGGTTACAATACACCGATAAACTCATCTTT. As protein: CALSYRDGRGLQYTDKLIF.

In the case of this clone: A much larger clone lies a single base off, so this may be a read error. The rearrangement joins TRDV1 to TRDJ1; D is unclear. The CDR3 is made up of 14 amino acids. CDR1 and CDR2 (germline): TSWWSYY, QGS. V lost 5 bases, J lost 7 bases, and 17 bases lay in between. Here the CDR3 reads CALGRKISPSKLIF. The CDR3 DNA reads TGTGCTCTTGGGCGCAAAATTTCCCCCAGTAAACTCATCTTT.

This clone showed up just a few times. A far larger clone is just one base off, so this is likely a read error. Other DNA sequences within the sample encode an identical CDR3. The chain has TRDV1 and TRDJ1; 8 nucleotides match TRDD3. After removal of 3 bases from V and 2 bases from J, the junction contained 11 bases not matched to a gene. The germline V gene encodes CDR1 TSWWSYY and CDR2 QGS. This CDR3 has 17 amino acids. The CDR3 is CALGEGAGIPDTDKLIF. In DNA, the CDR3 is TGTGCTCTTGGGGAGGGCGCGGGGATACCGGATACCGATAAACTCATCTTT.

This clone appeared a few times. Translating this DNA gives a protein that differs at residue 7 from the TCRdb one, which belongs to a much larger clone; a read error is likely, and the protein shown is this translation. The chain is built from TRDV2 and TRDJ1; TRDD3 matches 9 bases. The V gene end was trimmed by 0 bases and the J gene end by 3 bases; junction bases not matched to a gene: 13. Germline CDR1 GEAIGNYY, CDR2 EKD. CDR3 length equals 18 residues. CDR3 residues: CACDTLDLGDLGADKLIF. CDR3 sequence (DNA): TGTGCCTGTGACACCCTAGATCTGGGGGATTTAGGGGCCGATAAACTCATCTTT.

Remarks on this clone: A far larger clone is only one base removed, so a read error is likely. The same CDR3 also results from other DNA sequences found in this sample. The gene calls are TRDV2 and TRDJ1; 10 bases line up with TRDD3. Here the J gene came from matching the DNA to germline, since TCRdb omits it. The CDR3 has 15 amino acids. Germline lookup yields CDR1 GEAIGNYY and CDR2 EKD. J gave up 5 bases and V 2 bases, and 7 bases lay outside the gene matches. The CDR3 DNA sequence: TGTGCCTGTGACAGACTGGGGGATTTTCGTGATAAACTCATCTTT. Protein product: CACDRLGDFRDKLIF.

Ten or more counts support this clone. The chain recombines TRDV2 with TRDJ1; TRDD3 agrees at 9 bases. The junction had 14 bases not matched to a gene; V was cut back by 0 bases and J by 1 base. Per germline, CDR1 GEAIGNYY and CDR2 EKD. The CDR3 contains 19 residues. CDR3 region: CACDTGIGILGEGTDKLIF. CDR3 bases: TGTGCCTGTGACACCGGAATTGGAATACTGGGGGAGGGCACCGATAAACTCATCTTT.

In this sample, this clone turned up a few times. The TCRdb protein comes from a much larger clone and disagrees with this DNA's translation at residue 3, likely due to a read error; the protein given here is derived from the DNA. The chain joins TRDV2 to TRDJ1; D is uncertain. Because TCRdb records no J gene, it was assigned here through a match of the DNA to germline. CDR3 length: 14 amino acids. The germline V gene encodes CDR1 GEAIGNYY and CDR2 EKD. CDR3 in amino acids: CARDRLRYTDKLIF. The CDR3 coding sequence is TGTGCCCGTGACAGGCTCCGATACACCGATAAACTCATCTTT.

Comment on this clone: This likely came from a read error, as a far larger clone is one base away. The same CDR3 arises from other DNA sequences in this sample as well. This chain links TRDV1 with TRDJ1; D perhaps matches TRDD3 (6 bases). The germline V gene encodes CDR1 TSWWSYY and CDR2 QGS. Trimming left V 1 base short and J 5 bases short, with 26 bases between. This CDR3 is 19 amino acids long. CDR3 loop: CALGEPFPLILGRTDKLIF. CDR3 coding DNA: TGTGCTCTTGGGGAACCTTTTCCCCTCATACTGGGTCGGACAGATAAACTCATCTTT.

This clone was seen only a few times. A read error likely explains why the TCRdb protein, taken from a much larger clone, differs from this DNA's translation at residue 17; the protein shown is translated from the DNA. For the V gene the call is TRDV2; the J gene has no call; TRDD3, the D gene given by the table, was not confirmed from the DNA. The germline V gene has CDR1 GEAIGNYY and CDR2 EKD. CDR3 length: 19 amino acids. The CDR3 coding sequence is TGTGCCTGTGACACCTTACTGGGGGATACGCAGTGGGACACCCGACAGGTGTTTTTC. This sequence encodes CACDTLLGDTQWDTRQVFF.

This clone was detected a few times. A far bigger clonotype differs at one base, so this is likely a read error. The same CDR3 also results from other DNA sequences found in this sample. The rearrangement uses TRDV2 and TRDJ1; 10 bases are shared with TRDD3. TCRdb carries no J gene annotation; the J gene was assigned here by matching the DNA with germline. Unmatched junction bases numbered 15, after V lost 3 bases and J lost 0 bases. Germline V gene lookup returns CDR1 GEAIGNYY and CDR2 EKD. The CDR3 extends over 19 amino acids. The CDR3: CACDLERTGGFRYTDKLIF. The DNA of the CDR3 is TGTGCCTGTGACCTCGAGCGTACTGGGGGATTCCGGTACACCGATAAACTCATCTTT.

In the case of this clone: TCRdb's listed protein matches a much larger clone and diverges from this DNA's translation at residue 10, likely through a read error; the protein shown comes from the DNA. The chain is built from TRDV1 and TRDJ1; 9 nucleotides agree with TRDD3. TCRdb records no J gene; here it was assigned by comparing the DNA to germline. The germline CDR1 and CDR2 sequences are TSWWSYY and QGS. V gave up 5 bases and J gave up 9 bases; unmatched junction bases: 25. The CDR3 runs to 19 residues. CDR3 residues: CALGFQSTSAGGLALQLIF. The DNA of the CDR3 is TGTGCTCTTGGGTTTCAATCTACGAGCGCTGGGGGATTGGCCCTACAACTCATCTTT.

On this clone itself: One base separates it from a far larger clone, so it is likely a read error. The same CDR3 arises from other DNA sequences in this sample as well. The chain is built from TRDV2 and TRDJ3; 7 bases are a match to TRDD3. TCRdb is silent on the J gene; assignment here came from matching the DNA to germline. V gave up 4 bases and J gave up 0 bases; unmatched junction bases: 11. The CDR3 covers 19 residues. Germline V gene data show CDR1 as GEAIGNYY and CDR2 as EKD. The CDR3 coding sequence is TGTGCCTGTGATACAGCTGGGGGCCGAAGCTCCTGGGACACCCGACAGATGTTTTTC. Translating gives CACDTAGGRSSWDTRQMFF.

As concerns this clone: A far larger clone is only one base removed, so a read error is likely. In the same sample, other DNA sequences code for this CDR3. A V gene of TRDV2 was called, but no J gene was assigned; the DNA was not compared with TRDD3, the D call given in the table. This CDR3 has 21 residues. Germline V CDR1 and CDR2: GEAIGNYY, EKD. CDR3 sequence (DNA): TGTGCCTGTGAAATGGTCCCCGGTGGCTGGGGGAGTCCCCAGAACACCGATAAGCTCATCTTT. It translates to CACEMVPGGWGSPQNTDKLIF.